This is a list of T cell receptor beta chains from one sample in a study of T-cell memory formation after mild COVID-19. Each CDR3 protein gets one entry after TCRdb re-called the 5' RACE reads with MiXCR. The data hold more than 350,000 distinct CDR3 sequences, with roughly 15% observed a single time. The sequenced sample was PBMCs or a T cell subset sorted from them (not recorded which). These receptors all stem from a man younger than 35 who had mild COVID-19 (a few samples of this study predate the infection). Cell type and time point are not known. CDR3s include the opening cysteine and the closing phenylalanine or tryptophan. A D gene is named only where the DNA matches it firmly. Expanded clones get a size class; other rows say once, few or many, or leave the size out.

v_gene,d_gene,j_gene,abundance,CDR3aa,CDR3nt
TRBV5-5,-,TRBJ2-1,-,CASAWGGSSYNEQFF,TGTGCCAGCGCCTGGGGGGGCAGCTCCTACAATGAGCAGTTCTTC
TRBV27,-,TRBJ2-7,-,CASTSPASYEQYF,TGTGCCAGCACCTCCCCGGCTAGTTACGAGCAGTACTTC
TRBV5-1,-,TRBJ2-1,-,CASSSLRDAYNEQFF,TGCGCCAGCAGCTCACTAAGGGACGCTTACAATGAGCAGTTCTTC
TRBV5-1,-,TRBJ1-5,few,CASSLAKRTEVVYSNQPQHF,TGCGCCAGCAGCTTGGCCAAGAGGACCGAGGTTGTCTATAGCAATCAGCCCCAGCATTTT
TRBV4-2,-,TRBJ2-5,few,CASSQDSDVAETQYF,TGTGCCAGCAGCCAAGATTCGGACGTCGCGGAGACCCAGTACTTC
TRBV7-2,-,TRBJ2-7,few,CASSLLLVEQYF,TGTGCCAGCAGCTTATTGTTGGTCGAGCAGTACTTC
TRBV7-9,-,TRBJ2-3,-,CASSSQMDTQYF,TGTGCCAGCAGCTCCCAGATGGATACGCAGTATTTT
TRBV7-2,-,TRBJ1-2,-,CASSFSELQGYTF,TGTGCCAGCAGCTTTTCGGAACTTCAGGGCTACACCTTC
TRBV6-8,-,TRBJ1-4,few,CASDQGTTNEKLFF,TGTGCCAGTGACCAGGGAACGACTAATGAAAAACTGTTTTTT
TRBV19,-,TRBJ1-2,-,CASSPQGTINYGYTF,TGTGCCAGTAGTCCACAGGGAACTATTAACTATGGCTACACCTTC
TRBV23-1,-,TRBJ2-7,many,CASSLGPRLPYEQYF,TGCGCCAGCAGTCTGGGACCGCGGCTACCCTACGAGCAGTACTTC
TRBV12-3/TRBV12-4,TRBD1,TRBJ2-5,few,CASSLPGQARQETQYF,TGTGCCAGCAGCCTACCGGGACAGGCCCGCCAAGAGACCCAGTACTTC
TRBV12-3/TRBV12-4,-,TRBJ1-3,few,CASSLRGSGNTIYF,TGTGCCAGCAGTTTGAGGGGCTCCGGAAACACCATATATTTT
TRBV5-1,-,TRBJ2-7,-,CASSLMPLGPYEQYF,TGCGCCAGCAGCTTGATGCCCCTAGGCCCCTACGAGCAGTACTTC
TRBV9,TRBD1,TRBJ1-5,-,CASSPGQEGQPQHF,TGTGCCAGCAGCCCCGGACAGGAGGGCCAGCCCCAGCATTTT
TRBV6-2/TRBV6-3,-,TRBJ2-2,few,CASSSLGIGELFF,TGTGCCAGCAGTTCGCTCGGGATCGGGGAGCTGTTTTTT
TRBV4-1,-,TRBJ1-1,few,CASSQMTGNTEAFF,TGCGCCAGCAGCCAGATGACAGGGAACACTGAAGCTTTCTTT
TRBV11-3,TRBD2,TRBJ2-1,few,CASSLASGNEQFF,TGTGCCAGCAGCTTGGCTAGCGGGAATGAGCAGTTCTTC
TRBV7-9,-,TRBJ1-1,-,CASSPHSQGNTEAFF,TGTGCCAGCAGCCCCCACTCCCAAGGGAACACTGAAGCTTTCTTT
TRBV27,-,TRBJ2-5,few,CASSRNRKPVLAETQYF,TGTGCCAGCAGCCGAAACAGAAAACCAGTTTTAGCGGAGACCCAGTACTTC
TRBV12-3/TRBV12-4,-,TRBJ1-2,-,CASRARGSGYGYTF,TGTGCCAGCAGGGCCCGTGGGTCAGGCTATGGCTACACCTTC
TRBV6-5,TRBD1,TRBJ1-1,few,CASTRDSQSVAFF,TGTGCCAGCACCCGGGACAGCCAAAGTGTAGCTTTCTTT
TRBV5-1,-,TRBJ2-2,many,CASSLLGSGTHTGELFF,TGCGCCAGCAGCCTTCTGGGCTCCGGGACTCACACCGGGGAGCTGTTTTTT
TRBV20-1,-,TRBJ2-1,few,CSASSGYEQFF,TGCAGTGCTTCTAGTGGGTATGAGCAGTTCTTC
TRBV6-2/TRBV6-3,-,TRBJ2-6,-,CASTVSGSGANVLTF,TGTGCCAGCACTGTCAGCGGCTCTGGGGCCAACGTCCTGACTTTC
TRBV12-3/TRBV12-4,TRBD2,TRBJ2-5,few,CASRILAGRETQYF,TGTGCCAGCAGAATCCTAGCGGGACGGGAGACCCAGTACTTC
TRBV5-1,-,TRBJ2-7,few,CASSPIYQDSYEQYF,TGCGCCAGCAGCCCGATCTACCAGGACAGTTACGAGCAGTACTTC
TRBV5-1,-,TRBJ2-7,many,CASSLAGRSEQYF,TGCGCCAGCAGCTTGGCCGGGCGCTCCGAGCAGTACTTC
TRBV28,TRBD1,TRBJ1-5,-,CASSFTGAQQYSNQPQHF,TGTGCCAGCAGTTTCACAGGGGCTCAACAATATAGCAATCAGCCCCAGCATTTT
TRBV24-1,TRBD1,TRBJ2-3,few,CATSDLKQGYGTDTQYF,TGTGCCACCAGTGATTTAAAACAGGGGTATGGCACAGATACGCAGTATTTT
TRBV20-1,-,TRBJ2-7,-,CSATKGSGEQYF,TGCAGTGCTACCAAGGGGTCCGGCGAGCAGTACTTC
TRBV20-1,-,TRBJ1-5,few,CSARDEQARQPQHF,TGCAGTGCTAGAGATGAACAAGCTCGGCAGCCCCAGCATTTT
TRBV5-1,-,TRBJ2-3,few,CASSLQDPRTDTQYF,TGCGCCAGCAGCTTGCAGGATCCTCGCACAGATACGCAGTATTTT
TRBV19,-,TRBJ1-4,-,CASSIGRINEKLFF,TGTGCCAGTAGTATCGGCAGGATTAATGAAAAACTGTTTTTT
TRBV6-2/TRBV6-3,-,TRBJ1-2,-,CASSYERNYGYTF,TGTGCCAGCAGTTACGAGAGGAACTATGGCTACACCTTC
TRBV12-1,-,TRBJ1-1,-,CASKLATEAFF,TGTGCCAGCAAGTTGGCGACTGAAGCTTTCTTT
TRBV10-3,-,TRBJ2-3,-,CAISESSDSGRTDTQYF,TGTGCCATCAGTGAGTCCAGTGATTCTGGGCGCACAGATACGCAGTATTTT
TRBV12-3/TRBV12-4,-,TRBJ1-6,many,CASSLRQGNSPLHF,TGTGCCAGCAGCTTAAGGCAGGGAAATTCACCCCTCCACTTT
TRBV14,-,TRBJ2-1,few,CASSHSPRDPEQFF,TGTGCCAGCAGCCACAGCCCCCGGGACCCCGAGCAGTTCTTC
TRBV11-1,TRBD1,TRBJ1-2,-,CASSPAGTGPYGYTF,TGTGCCAGCAGCCCTGCCGGGACAGGACCCTATGGCTACACCTTC
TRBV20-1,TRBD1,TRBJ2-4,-,CSARRDRGDNIQYF,TGCAGTGCTAGGAGGGACAGGGGGGACAACATTCAGTACTTC
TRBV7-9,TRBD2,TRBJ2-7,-,CASSSLRRGLAGAKEPYEQYF,TGTGCCAGCTCCTCTCTCCGGCGGGGACTAGCGGGGGCCAAAGAGCCCTACGAGCAGTACTTC
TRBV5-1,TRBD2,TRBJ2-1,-,CASSGSGGQGEQFF,TGCGCCAGCAGCGGTAGCGGGGGCCAGGGGGAGCAGTTCTTC
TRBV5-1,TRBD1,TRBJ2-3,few,CASSGTGDRLSTDTQYF,TGCGCCAGCTCCGGGACAGGGGACCGCCTATCCACAGATACGCAGTATTTT
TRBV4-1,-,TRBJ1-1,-,CASSQRGGGESTEAFF,TGCGCCAGCAGCCAAAGGGGCGGGGGGGAGAGCACTGAAGCTTTCTTT
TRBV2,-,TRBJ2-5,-,CASSDVAQETQYF,TGTGCCAGCAGTGATGTAGCCCAAGAGACCCAGTACTTC
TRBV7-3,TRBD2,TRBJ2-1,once,CASSLMGGLAGNNEQFF,TGTGCCAGCAGCTTAATGGGGGGACTAGCGGGGAACAATGAGCAGTTCTTC
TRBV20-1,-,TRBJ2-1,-,CSARRGLAKRGGNEQFF,TGCAGTGCCCGACGAGGGCTAGCAAAGAGGGGGGGTAATGAGCAGTTCTTC